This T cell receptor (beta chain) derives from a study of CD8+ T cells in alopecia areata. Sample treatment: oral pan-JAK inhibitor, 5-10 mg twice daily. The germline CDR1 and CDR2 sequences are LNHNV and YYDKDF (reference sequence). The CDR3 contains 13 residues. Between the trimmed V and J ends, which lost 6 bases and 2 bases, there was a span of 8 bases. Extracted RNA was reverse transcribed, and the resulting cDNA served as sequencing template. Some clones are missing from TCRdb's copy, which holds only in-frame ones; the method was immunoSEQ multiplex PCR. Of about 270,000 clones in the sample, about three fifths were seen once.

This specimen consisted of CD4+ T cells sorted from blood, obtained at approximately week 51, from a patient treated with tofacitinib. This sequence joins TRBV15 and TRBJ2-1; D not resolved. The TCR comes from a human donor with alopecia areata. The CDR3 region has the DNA TGTGCCACCAGGAACCTGGCCTACAATGAGCAGTTCTTC. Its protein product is CATRNLAYNEQFF.